This T cell receptor (beta chain) was observed in a study of Ad26.COV2.S vaccination and SARS-CoV-2 variants. Comments on this clone: Its antigen is still unknown.

Germline CDR1 and CDR2: SGHRS and YFSETQ. The length of the CDR3 is 15 residues. Trimming cost V 3 bases and J 4 bases; bases outside gene matches: 8. The protocol was immunoSEQ multiplex PCR, while the TCRdb copy is restricted to in-frame clones and leaves out a portion. Of hundreds of thousands of clones listed, 92% are singletons. Regarding the study as a whole: There was reportedly substantial breadth in spike-specific CD8+ and CD4+ T cell responses after vaccination. Placebo recipients showed lower spike-specific TCR breadth than vaccinees. The study found similar non-spike TCR breadth in vaccine and placebo recipients. Using TCR breadth and depth analyses may have led to underestimated total T cell responses.

The TCR originated in a human donor who had recovered from COVID-19. J is TRBJ1-2 and V is TRBV5-1, with 8 bases lining up with TRBD1. The source was peripheral blood, collected after recovery from COVID-19. The CDR3, as DNA: TGCGCCAGCAGCTCCACAGGGGGGCCTTCCTATGGCTACACCTTC. As protein: CASSSTGGPSYGYTF.